This T cell receptor beta chain was retrieved from a study of blood T cells in healthy people across ages. Of note for this clonotype: The antigen is undetermined.

The germline V gene encodes CDR1 SGHTA and CDR2 FQGNSA. The trim removed 0 bases at V and 8 bases at J, leaving 4 bases unmatched. The CDR3 consists of 14 residues. Study-level results: Significant beta diversity loss was already apparent by age about 42, declining roughly linearly. Compared with aged donors, long-lived donors showed fewer expanded clones, suggesting selection.

Next came a second PCR, run for about 6 to 12 cycles, which used a sample-barcoded 5' primer along with a J-beta primer mix. Each cDNA molecule was tagged by a template-switch adaptor that had 12 random nucleotides. TCRdb re-derived calls from the 5' RACE reads in MiXCR, one entry per CDR3 protein. The top ten clones hold more than 6% of a sample with over 1,300,000 distinct CDR3 sequences, 59% of them seen once. The sequence came from a man between 18 and 35 years old in good health. Sample: blood. This chain uses TRBV7-2 with TRBJ1-2; TRBD1 matches 9 bases. This chain's CDR3 is CASSLAGTGNGYTF. CDR3 sequence (DNA): TGTGCCAGCAGCTTAGCCGGGACAGGGAACGGCTACACCTTC.